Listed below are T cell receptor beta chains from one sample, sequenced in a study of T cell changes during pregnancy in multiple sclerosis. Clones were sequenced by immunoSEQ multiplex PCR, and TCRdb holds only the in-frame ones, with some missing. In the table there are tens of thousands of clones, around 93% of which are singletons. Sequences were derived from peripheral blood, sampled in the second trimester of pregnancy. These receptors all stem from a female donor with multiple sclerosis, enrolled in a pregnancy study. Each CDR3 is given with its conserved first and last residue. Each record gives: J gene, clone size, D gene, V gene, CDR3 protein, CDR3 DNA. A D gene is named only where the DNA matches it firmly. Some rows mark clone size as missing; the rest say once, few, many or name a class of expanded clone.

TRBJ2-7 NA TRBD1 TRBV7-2 CASSKGQGTYEQYF TGTGCCAGCAGCAAAGGACAGGGTACCTACGAGCAGTACTTC
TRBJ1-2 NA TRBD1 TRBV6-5 CASSYSRTGLKSGYTF TGTGCCAGCAGTTACTCACGGACAGGGTTAAAGAGTGGCTACACCTTC
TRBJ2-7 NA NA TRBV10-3 CAIRGAEYEQYF TGTGCCATCAGGGGGGCGGAATACGAGCAGTACTTC
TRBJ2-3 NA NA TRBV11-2 CASSLVGDTQYF TGTGCCAGCAGCTTAGTCGGTGATACGCAGTATTTT
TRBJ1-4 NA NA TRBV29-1 CSVRDKTEKLFF TGCAGCGTCCGGGACAAGACTGAAAAACTGTTTTTT
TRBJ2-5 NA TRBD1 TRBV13 CASSPRDRHKEDQYF TGTGCCAGCAGCCCCCGGGACAGACACAAAGAGGACCAGTACTTC
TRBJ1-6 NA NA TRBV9 CASSVGGEYNSPLHF TGTGCCAGCAGCGTAGGAGGCGAGTATAATTCACCCCTCCACTTT
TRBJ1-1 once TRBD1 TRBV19 CASHPRGYTEAFF TGTGCCAGTCACCCCAGGGGGTACACTGAAGCTTTCTTT
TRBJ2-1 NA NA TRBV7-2 CASSATPSSDEQFF TGTGCCAGCAGCGCAACCCCCTCGAGCGATGAGCAGTTCTTC
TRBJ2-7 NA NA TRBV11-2 CASSSAILVYEQYF TGTGCCAGCAGCAGTGCTATTTTAGTTTACGAGCAGTACTTC
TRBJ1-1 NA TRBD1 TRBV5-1 CASSFVLRGLSPEAFF TGCGCCAGCAGCTTTGTCCTCAGGGGGCTAAGCCCTGAAGCTTTCTTT
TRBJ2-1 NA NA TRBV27 CASSLQGGTYNEQFF TGTGCCAGCAGCTTACAGGGCGGGACCTACAATGAGCAGTTCTTC
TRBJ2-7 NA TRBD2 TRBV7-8 CASSLAPPSGGYEQYF TGTGCCAGCAGCTTAGCGCCCCCTAGCGGGGGTTACGAGCAGTACTTC
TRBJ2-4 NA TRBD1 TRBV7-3 CASSLSHPSTGTKNIQYF TGTGCCAGCAGCTTATCCCACCCTTCGACAGGGACCAAAAACATTCAGTACTTC
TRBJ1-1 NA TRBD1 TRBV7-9 CASSGRDRGYTEAFF TGTGCCAGCAGCGGTCGGGACAGGGGATACACTGAAGCTTTCTTT
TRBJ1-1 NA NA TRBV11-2 CASSTYRVDKTEAFF TGTGCCAGCAGCACCTACAGGGTGGATAAGACTGAAGCTTTCTTT